Listed here are 7 T cell receptor beta chains from one sample, sequenced in a study of beta chain features in type 1 diabetes. Study-wide findings and caveats: Among patients with Type 1 diabetes, TCRB CDR3s were moderately but significantly shorter in every one of the four CD4+ subsets.

Expressed TCRB transcripts were sequenced because the entire RNA isolate underwent reverse transcription. Repertoires were generated with immunoSEQ multiplex PCR, while TCRdb's copy carries only in-frame clones and drops some. The sample includes 250,000 to 300,000 clones, 20% to 25% of them seen just once. Their antigens remain unidentified. The sample taken for sequencing was naive CD4+ T cells from blood. These receptors originate from a woman in her thirties with type 1 diabetes.

The V call is TRBV21-1, the J call TRBJ2-2; TRBD2 is taken as the D call from the table, unchecked against the DNA. TRBV21-1 constitutes a pseudogene. The CDR3 is 15 residues long. The CDR3 loop is CASSKSGENTGELFF. CDR3 sequence (DNA): TGTGCCAGCAGCAAATCGGGAGAAAACACCGGGGAGCTGTTTTTT.

This clone appeared a few times. This chain links TRBV5-1 with TRBJ1-2; TRBD1 matches 8 bases. J lost 12 bases, V lost 0 bases, and 7 bases had no gene match. The V gene's germline CDR1 is SGHRS and CDR2 YFSETQ. The CDR3 totals 13 residues. The CDR3 sequence is CASSLARQGINTF. CDR3 coding DNA: TGCGCCAGCAGCTTGGCCCGACAGGGGATCAACACCTTC.

This clone has a handful of counts. This chain links TRBV28 with TRBJ2-7; D gene uncertain. V was pared by 4 bases and J by 5 bases, with 9 bases between. The CDR3 has 12 residues. Germline V lookup: CDR1 MDHEN, CDR2 SYDVKM. The CDR3 bases are TGTGCCAGCAGTTATACCCCTAACGAGCAGTACTTC. It yields the protein CASSYTPNEQYF.

This chain uses TRBV30 with TRBJ2-7, with TRBD1 matching over 12 bases. Germline V gene data show CDR1 as GTSNPN and CDR2 as SVGIG (reference sequence). The V and J ends lost 5 bases and 3 bases, in that order; junction bases with no gene match: 2. The CDR3 sequence is 13 residues long. The CDR3, as DNA: TGTGCCTGGGGGGACAGGGGGCTCTACGAGCAGTACTTC. This gives the protein CAWGDRGLYEQYF.

The V call is TRBV29-1, the J call TRBJ2-1; 9 nucleotides line up with TRBD2. CDR3 length: 13 amino acids. Germline CDR1 reads SQVTM; CDR2 reads ANQGSEA. J was trimmed by 5 bases and V by 1 base; bases with no gene match: 0. The CDR3 reads CSVEGLADNEQFF. In DNA form, the CDR3 reads TGCAGCGTTGAAGGACTAGCGGACAATGAGCAGTTCTTC.

This clone was observed a few times. The chain has TRBV2 and TRBJ2-1; possible D gene TRBD1, 5 bases. The CDR3 is 16 amino acids. V was clipped by 5 bases and J by 8 bases, with 22 bases between them. CDR1 is SNHLY and CDR2 is FYNNEI in the germline V gene. CDR3 sequence (DNA): TGTGCCAGCAGTCCCTTGGCCGGAAAGGGGCTTTATGAGCAGTTCTTC. As protein: CASSPLAGKGLYEQFF.

V usage is TRBV9 and J usage is TRBJ1-2; 10 bases match TRBD1. The germline gives CDR1 SGDLS, CDR2 YYNGEE. This CDR3 comprises 17 residues. Trimming cost V 4 bases and J 4 bases; bases outside gene matches: 13. The CDR3 sequence is CASSLRGTGVVAYGYTF. The DNA for the CDR3 is TGTGCCAGCAGCTTACGGGGGACAGGGGTAGTGGCCTATGGCTACACCTTC.